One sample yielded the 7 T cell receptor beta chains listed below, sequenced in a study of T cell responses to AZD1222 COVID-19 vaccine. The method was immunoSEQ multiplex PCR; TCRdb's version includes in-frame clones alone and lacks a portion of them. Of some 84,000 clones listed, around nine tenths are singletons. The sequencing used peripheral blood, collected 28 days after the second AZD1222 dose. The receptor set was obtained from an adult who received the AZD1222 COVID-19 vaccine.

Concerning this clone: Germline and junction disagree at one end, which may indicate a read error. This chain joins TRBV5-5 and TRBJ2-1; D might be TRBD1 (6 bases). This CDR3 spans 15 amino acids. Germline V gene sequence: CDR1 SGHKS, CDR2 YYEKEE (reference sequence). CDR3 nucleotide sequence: TGTGCCAGCAACTTGGAGGACAGAACCTACAATGAGCAGTTCTTC. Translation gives CASNLEDRTYNEQFF. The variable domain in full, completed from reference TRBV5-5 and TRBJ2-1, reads DAGVTQSPTHLIKTRGQQVTLRCSPISGHKSVSWYQQVLGQGPQFIFQYYEKEERGRGNFPDRFSARQFPNYSSELNVNALLLGDSALYLCASNLEDRTYNEQFFGPGTRLTVL.

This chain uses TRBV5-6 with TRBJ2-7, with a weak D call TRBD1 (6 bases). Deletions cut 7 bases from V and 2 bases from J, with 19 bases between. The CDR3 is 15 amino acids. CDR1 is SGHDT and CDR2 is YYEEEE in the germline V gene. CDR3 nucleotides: TGTGCCAGCGGGGATCGACAGGAACCCGCCTACGAGCAGTACTTC. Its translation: CASGDRQEPAYEQYF.

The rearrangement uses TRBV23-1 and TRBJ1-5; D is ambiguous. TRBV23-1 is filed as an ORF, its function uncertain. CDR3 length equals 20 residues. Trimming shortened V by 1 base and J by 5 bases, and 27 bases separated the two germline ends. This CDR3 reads CASSQCPSRAGHSEDQPQHF. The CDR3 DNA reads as TGCGCCAGCAGTCAATGCCCCTCTCGGGCGGGTCACAGTGAGGATCAGCCCCAGCATTTT.

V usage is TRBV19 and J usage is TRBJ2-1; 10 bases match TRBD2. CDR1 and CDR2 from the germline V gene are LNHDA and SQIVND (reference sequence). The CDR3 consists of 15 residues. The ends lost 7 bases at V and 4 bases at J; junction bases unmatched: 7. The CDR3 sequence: CASTDLAGAYNEQFF. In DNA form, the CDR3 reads TGTGCCAGTACCGACCTAGCGGGGGCATACAATGAGCAGTTCTTC.

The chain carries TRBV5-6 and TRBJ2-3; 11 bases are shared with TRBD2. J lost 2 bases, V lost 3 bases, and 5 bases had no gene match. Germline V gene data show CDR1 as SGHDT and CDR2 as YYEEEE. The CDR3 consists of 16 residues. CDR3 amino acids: CASSSLAGGYTDTQYF. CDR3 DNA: TGTGCCAGCAGCTCTCTAGCGGGGGGTTACACAGATACGCAGTATTTT.

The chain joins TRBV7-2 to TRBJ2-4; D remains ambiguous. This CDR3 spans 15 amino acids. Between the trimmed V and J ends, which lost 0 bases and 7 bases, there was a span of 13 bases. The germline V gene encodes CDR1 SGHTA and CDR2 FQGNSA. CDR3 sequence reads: CASSLAGPLGNIQYF. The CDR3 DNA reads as TGTGCCAGCAGCTTAGCTGGGCCCCTAGGGAACATTCAGTACTTC.

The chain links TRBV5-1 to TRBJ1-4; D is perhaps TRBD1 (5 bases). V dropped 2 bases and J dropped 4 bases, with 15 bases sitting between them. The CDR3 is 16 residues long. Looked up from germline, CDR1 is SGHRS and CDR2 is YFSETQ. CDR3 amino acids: CASSFLTGSSNEKLFF. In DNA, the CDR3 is TGCGCCAGCAGCTTCCTCACAGGTAGCAGTAATGAAAAACTGTTTTTT.